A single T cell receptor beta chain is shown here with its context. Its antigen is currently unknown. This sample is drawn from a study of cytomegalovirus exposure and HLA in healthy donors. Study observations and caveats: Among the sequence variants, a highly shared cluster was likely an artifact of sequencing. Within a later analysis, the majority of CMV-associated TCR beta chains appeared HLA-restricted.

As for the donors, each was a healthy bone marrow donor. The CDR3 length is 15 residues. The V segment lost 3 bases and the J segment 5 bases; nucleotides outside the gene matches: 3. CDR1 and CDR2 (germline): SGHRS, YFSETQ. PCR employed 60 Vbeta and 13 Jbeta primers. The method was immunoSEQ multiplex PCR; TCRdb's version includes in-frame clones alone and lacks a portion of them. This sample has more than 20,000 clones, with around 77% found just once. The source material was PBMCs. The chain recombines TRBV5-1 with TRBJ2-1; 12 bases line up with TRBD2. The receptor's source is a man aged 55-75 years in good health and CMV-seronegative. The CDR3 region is CASSSRTSGDNEQFF. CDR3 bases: TGCGCCAGCAGCTCCCGGACTAGCGGGGACAATGAGCAGTTCTTC.